The entry below describes one T cell receptor (beta chain). Germline V CDR1 and CDR2: MGHDK, SYGVNS. The CDR3 is 13 amino acids. V was shortened by 7 bases and J by 5 bases, with 11 bases between the two germline ends. The record originates from a study of OX40 agonist ivuxolimab in advanced cancers. This table comes from immunoSEQ multiplex PCR, and its TCRdb copy is limited to in-frame clones, with some not included. The data show 90,000 to 100,000 clones, 90% seen once. The sequence was obtained from an adult with an advanced solid tumor such as melanoma, head and neck, liver or kidney cancer. Sequenced material: CD4+ or CD8+ T cells sorted from blood, taken in a trial of the OX40 agonist ivuxolimab. The chain is built from TRBV25-1 and TRBJ2-2; D gene unclear. CDR3 region: CASTRIGTGELFF. CDR3 in DNA: TGTGCCAGCACGAGGATAGGAACCGGGGAGCTGTTTTTT.